Here is one T cell receptor (beta chain) with its context. No antigen is known for it. Germline V gives CDR1 SNHLY, CDR2 FYNNEI. This CDR3 contains 19 residues. V trimming: 5 bases; J trimming: 1 base; junction bases outside the gene matches: 19. Profiling relied on immunoSEQ multiplex PCR, and the TCRdb table lists in-frame clones only, not all of them. This table has about 63,000 clones, 81% appearing once. This record belongs to a study of PD-L1 blockade in urothelial cancer. About the research overall: Once treatment had started, blood was analyzed at 3 weeks (second dose) and again at 6 weeks. Blood gave a median around 150,000 T cells. Whole-study findings and limits: Better survival was predicted when blood TCR clonality before treatment fell below the median.

Time point: pretreatment peripheral blood. The number of samples from each patient was between 1 and 8, taken pretreatment and on-treatment. The origin of this receptor is a man between 70 and 80 years old with urothelial cancer. The V call is TRBV2, the J call TRBJ1-2; TRBD1 matches at 7 bases. The sample was PBMCs, taken around atezolizumab (anti-PD-L1) treatment. This CDR3 reads CASSHWAHRTGSFNYGYTF. DNA for the CDR3: TGTGCCAGCAGTCACTGGGCCCATAGGACAGGTAGCTTTAACTATGGCTACACCTTC. Filled out from reference TRBV2 and TRBJ1-2, the complete variable domain reads EPEVTQTPSHQVTQMGQEVILRCVPISNHLYFYWYRQILGQKVEFLVSFYNNEISEKSEIFDDQFSVERPDGSNFTLKIRSTKLEDSAMYFCASSHWAHRTGSFNYGYTFGSGTRLTVV.